Presented here are 6 T cell receptor beta chains from one specimen sequenced in a study of T-cell memory formation after mild COVID-19. TCRdb passed the 5' RACE reads through MiXCR, listing each CDR3 protein once. The sample carries about 120,000 distinct CDR3 sequences, about a sixth recorded once. Input material: PBMCs or a T cell subset sorted from them (not recorded which). These receptors came from an adult woman who had mild COVID-19 (a few samples of this study predate the infection). Cell type and time point are not known.

The chain carries TRBV18 and TRBJ1-5; D is unclear. CDR3 length: 15 residues. Trimming cost V 2 bases and J 2 bases, with 10 bases left between them. Germline V gene sequence: CDR1 KGHSH, CDR2 LQKENI. The CDR3 is CASSPSEFRNQPQHF. For the CDR3, the DNA is TGTGCCAGCTCACCATCGGAGTTTCGCAATCAGCCCCAGCATTTT.

This chain links TRBV20-1 with TRBJ2-1; TRBD2 matches at 10 bases. V shed 1 base and J 3 bases; nucleotides not matched to a gene: 6. Germline-derived CDR1 and CDR2 are DFQATT and SNEGSKA (reference sequence). The length of the CDR3 is 16 residues. Here the CDR3 reads CSARAAAGGGYNEQFF. The CDR3 DNA sequence: TGCAGTGCTAGAGCTGCAGCGGGAGGGGGCTACAATGAGCAGTTCTTC.

Regarding this clonotype: The junction departs from germline at one end; a sequencing error may be responsible. V is TRBV10-3 and J is TRBJ2-3; 12 bases are a match to TRBD2. CDR1 and CDR2 from the germline V gene are ENHRY and SYGVKD. This CDR3 has 14 residues. CDR3 in amino acids: CALRLAGDADTQYF. DNA for the CDR3: TGTGCCCTCAGACTAGCGGGAGATGCAGATACGCAGTATTTT.

This sequence joins TRBV4-1 and TRBJ1-1, with D unresolved. The CDR3 totals 13 residues. V was shortened by 3 bases and J by 8 bases, with 13 bases between the two germline ends. Per germline, CDR1 MGHRA and CDR2 YSYEKL. The CDR3 sequence is CASSHMGAVEAFF. The CDR3 bases are TGCGCCAGCAGCCACATGGGAGCGGTCGAAGCTTTCTTT.

CDR3 bases: TGCGCCAGCAGCCTTTTGACAGGTTCCTATGGCTACACCTTC. This gives the protein CASSLLTGSYGYTF. This sequence joins TRBV4-1 and TRBJ1-2; D is possibly TRBD1 (6 bases). CDR1 is MGHRA and CDR2 is YSYEKL in the germline V gene. V was clipped by 4 bases and J by 4 bases, with 13 bases between them. This CDR3 has 14 residues.

This clonotype was seen only a few times. This chain links TRBV7-9 with TRBJ2-7; D may correspond to TRBD1 or TRBD2 (5 bases each). Trimming took 5 bases from V and 2 from J, leaving 13 bases between them. Germline CDR1 and CDR2: SEHNR and FQNEAQ (reference sequence). The CDR3 totals 14 residues. CDR3 nucleotides: TGTGCCAGCAGCGCCAGAGGGGTAACCTACGAGCAGTACTTC. It is translated as CASSARGVTYEQYF.